This is a list of T cell receptor beta chains from one sample in a study of blood T cell repertoires in COVID-19. Sequenced by immunoSEQ multiplex PCR; TCRdb stores in-frame clones only, minus some. The sample contains over 95,000 clones, approximately 81% of which appear only once. Material: peripheral blood. Source of these receptors: a man aged 50-60 years with acute or convalescent COVID-19. The CDR3 runs from the conserved cysteine through the conserved F or W. A D gene is named only where the DNA matches it firmly. Not all rows give a size; the values are once, few, many and, for expanded clones, a class.

j_gene | abundance | d_gene | v_gene | CDR3nt | CDR3aa
TRBJ1-4 | . | . | TRBV2 | TGTGCCAGCAGTGAAGCGCTTCCGGTGGGAGGGCTCGAAAAACTGTTTTTT | CASSEALPVGGLEKLFF
TRBJ1-5 | . | TRBD1 | TRBV9 | TGTGCCAGCAGCGTTAAGGACAGGGGTTGGAGCAATCAGCCCCAGCATTTT | CASSVKDRGWSNQPQHF
TRBJ1-3 | . | . | TRBV12-3/TRBV12-4 | TGTGCCAGCGGACTTTCTGGAAACACCATATATTTT | CASGLSGNTIYF
TRBJ1-3 | . | . | TRBV30 | TGTGCCTGGGAGCAGGGAGGAAACACCATATATTTT | CAWEQGGNTIYF
TRBJ2-3 | . | . | TRBV9 | TGTGCCAGCAGCCCTCGCGGAGGGGCAGATACGCAGTATTTT | CASSPRGGADTQYF
TRBJ1-6 | . | . | TRBV5-1 | TGCGCCAGCAGCTTTGACAACTCCTATAATTCACCCCTCCACTTT | CASSFDNSYNSPLHF
TRBJ1-1 | . | TRBD1 | TRBV29-1 | TGCAGCGTCCGACAGGGGGGGGGCACTGAAGCTTTCTTT | CSVRQGGGTEAFF
TRBJ1-1 | . | TRBD1 | TRBV4-1 | TGCGCCAGCAGCCAAGAATTTCCGGACAGGATGAACACTGAAGCTTTCTTT | CASSQEFPDRMNTEAFF
TRBJ1-3 | . | . | TRBV6-5 | TGTGCCACCCGCTCTGGAAACACCATATATTTT | CATRSGNTIYF
TRBJ2-7 | once | TRBD1 | TRBV18 | TGTGCCAGCTCGCAAGGACAGGGGCCCTACGAGCAGTACTTC | CASSQGQGPYEQYF
TRBJ2-1 | . | . | TRBV25-1 | TGTGCCAGCAGTGAGACCGGGGAGCAGTTCTTC | CASSETGEQFF
TRBJ2-2 | once | . | TRBV5-1 | TGCGCCAGCAGCCCGGGACACCAGAACACCGGGGAGCTGTTTTTT | CASSPGHQNTGELFF
TRBJ1-6 | . | . | TRBV28 | TGTGCCAGCAGTTTGCCAGGTTGGTCACCCCTCCACTTT | CASSLPGWSPLHF
TRBJ2-5 | . | TRBD1 | TRBV5-1 | TGCGCCAGCAGCCCCGGGACAGCCCGGGAGACCCAGTACTTC | CASSPGTARETQYF
TRBJ1-2 | . | . | TRBV12-3/TRBV12-4 | TGTGCCAGCAGTTTAGGGGAGAACTATGGCTACACCTTC | CASSLGENYGYTF
TRBJ1-1 | . | TRBD1 | TRBV6-5 | TGTGCCAGCAGTTGGGGGACAGGAGATAACACTGAAGCTTTCTTT | CASSWGTGDNTEAFF
TRBJ1-1 | few | . | TRBV3-1/TRBV3-2 | TGTGCCAGCAGCCGAATCGGAGGGGCTGAAGCTTTCTTT | CASSRIGGAEAFF
TRBJ2-7 | . | TRBD1 | TRBV5-4 | TGTGCCAGCAGCTTCAGGGGGTCGACCTACGAGCAGTACTTC | CASSFRGSTYEQYF
TRBJ2-1 | . | TRBD2 | TRBV28 | TGTGCCAACAAACGCGGGGGGGCCGACTACAATGAGCAGTTCTTC | CANKRGGADYNEQFF
TRBJ2-3 | . | TRBD1 | TRBV27 | TGTGCCAGCAGTACCCGACAGGGGGCGATCACAGATACGCAGTATTTT | CASSTRQGAITDTQYF
TRBJ1-2 | few | . | TRBV28 | TGTGCCAGCAGTCCCTACGGGGGGGAGGGAAACTATGGCTACACCTTC | CASSPYGGEGNYGYTF
TRBJ2-3 | . | TRBD2 | TRBV7-3 | TGTGCCAGCAGCTTGGGACTACTTAGCACAGATACGCAGTATTTT | CASSLGLLSTDTQYF
TRBJ1-2 | . | TRBD1 | TRBV10-3 | TGTGCCATCAGTGGAGACAGGGGATCCCCCCACACCTTC | CAISGDRGSPHTF